Here is one T cell receptor (beta chain) with its context. Its antigen is unknown. The sample is drawn from a study of PD-1 blockade in classical Hodgkin lymphoma. General study points: Before treatment, TCR diversity in newly diagnosed patients was reportedly lower than in healthy donors.

Between the trimmed V and J ends, which lost 5 bases and 2 bases, there was a span of 16 bases. The CDR3 spans 16 residues. Germline-derived CDR1 and CDR2 are MNHEY and SMNVEV (reference sequence). Repertoires were generated with immunoSEQ multiplex PCR, while TCRdb's copy carries only in-frame clones and drops some. The sample lists about 32,000 clones; about 88% were seen once. The time point is: newly diagnosed, previously untreated cHL patient sample. Magnetic negative selection served to purify CD4+ T cells out of PBMCs that had been thawed. Untreated, newly diagnosed classical Hodgkin lymphoma PBMCs were comparators.

The specimen sequenced was CD4+ T cells from blood. This sequence joins TRBV27 and TRBJ1-3; possible D gene TRBD1, 5 bases. The clonotype comes from a human donor with classical Hodgkin lymphoma. This CDR3 reads CASSTLPGDPGNTIYF. DNA for the CDR3: TGTGCCAGCAGTACCCTCCCCGGGGACCCTGGAAACACCATATATTTT.